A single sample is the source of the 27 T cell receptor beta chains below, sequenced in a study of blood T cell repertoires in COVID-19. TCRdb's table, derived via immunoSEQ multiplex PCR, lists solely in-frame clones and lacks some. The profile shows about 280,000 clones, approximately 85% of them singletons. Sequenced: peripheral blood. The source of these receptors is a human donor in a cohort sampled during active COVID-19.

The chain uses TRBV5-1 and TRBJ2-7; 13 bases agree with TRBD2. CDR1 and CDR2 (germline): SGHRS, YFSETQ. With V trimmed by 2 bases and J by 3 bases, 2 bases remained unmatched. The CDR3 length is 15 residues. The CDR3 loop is CASSLLAGGNYEQYF. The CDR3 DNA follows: TGCGCCAGCAGCTTACTAGCGGGAGGGAACTACGAGCAGTACTTC.

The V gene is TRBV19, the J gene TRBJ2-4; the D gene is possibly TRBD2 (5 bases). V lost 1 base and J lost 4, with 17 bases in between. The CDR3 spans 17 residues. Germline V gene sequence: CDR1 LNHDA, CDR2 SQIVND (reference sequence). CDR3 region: CASSIVGSLVLKNIQYF. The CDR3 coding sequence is TGTGCCAGTAGTATAGTGGGTTCACTAGTGTTAAAAAACATTCAGTACTTC.

The CDR3 is CASGLVQGGSTEAFF. For the CDR3, the DNA is TGTGCTAGTGGTTTGGTTCAGGGCGGAAGCACTGAAGCTTTCTTT. The chain carries TRBV12-5 and TRBJ1-1, with D perhaps matching TRBD1 (5 bases). V was pared by 0 bases and J by 4 bases, with 12 bases between. CDR3 length: 15 residues. Germline CDR1 reads LGHNT; CDR2 reads FRNRAP.

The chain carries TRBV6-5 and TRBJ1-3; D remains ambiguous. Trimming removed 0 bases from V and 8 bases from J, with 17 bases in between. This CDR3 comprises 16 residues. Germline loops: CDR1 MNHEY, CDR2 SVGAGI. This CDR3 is CASSYSSLRSSDTIYF. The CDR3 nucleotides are TGTGCCAGCAGTTACTCGTCCCTACGATCCAGCGACACCATATATTTT.

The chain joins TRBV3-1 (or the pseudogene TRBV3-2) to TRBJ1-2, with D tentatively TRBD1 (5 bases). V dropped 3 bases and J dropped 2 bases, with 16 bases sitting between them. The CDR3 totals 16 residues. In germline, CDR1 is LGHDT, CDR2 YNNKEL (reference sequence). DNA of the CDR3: TGTGCCAGCAGCCACCCGTGCGGGGCGGTAAACTATGGCTACACCTTC. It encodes CASSHPCGAVNYGYTF.

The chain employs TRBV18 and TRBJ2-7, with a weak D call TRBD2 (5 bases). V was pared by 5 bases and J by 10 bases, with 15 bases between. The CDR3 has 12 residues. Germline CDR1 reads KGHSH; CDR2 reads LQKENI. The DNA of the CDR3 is TGTGCCAGCTCAGATCGTCTCGGGGAACAGTACTTC. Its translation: CASSDRLGEQYF.

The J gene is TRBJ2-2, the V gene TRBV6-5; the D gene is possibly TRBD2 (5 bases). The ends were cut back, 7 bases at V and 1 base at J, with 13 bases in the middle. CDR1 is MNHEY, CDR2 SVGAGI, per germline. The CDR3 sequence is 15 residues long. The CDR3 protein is CASNKGLLNTGELFF. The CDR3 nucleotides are TGTGCCAGCAATAAAGGACTTCTGAACACCGGGGAGCTGTTTTTT.

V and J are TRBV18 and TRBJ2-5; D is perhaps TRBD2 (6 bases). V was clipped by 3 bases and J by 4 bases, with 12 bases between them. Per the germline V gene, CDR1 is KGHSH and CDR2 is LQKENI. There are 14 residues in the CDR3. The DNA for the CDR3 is TGTGCCAGCTCACCGGCGGGATTGGGAGAGACCCAGTACTTC. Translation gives CASSPAGLGETQYF.

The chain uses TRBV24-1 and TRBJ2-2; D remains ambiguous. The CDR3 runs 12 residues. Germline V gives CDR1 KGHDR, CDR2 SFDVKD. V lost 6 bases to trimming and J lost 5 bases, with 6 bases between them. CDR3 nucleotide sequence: TGTGCCACCAGTCCCGTTACCGGGGAGCTGTTTTTT. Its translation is CATSPVTGELFF.

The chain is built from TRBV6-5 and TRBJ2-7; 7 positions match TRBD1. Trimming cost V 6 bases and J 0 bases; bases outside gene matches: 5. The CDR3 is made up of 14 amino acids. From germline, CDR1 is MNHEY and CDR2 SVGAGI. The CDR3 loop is CASSRGDSSYEQYF. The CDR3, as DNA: TGTGCCAGCAGCCGAGGGGACAGCTCCTACGAGCAGTACTTC.

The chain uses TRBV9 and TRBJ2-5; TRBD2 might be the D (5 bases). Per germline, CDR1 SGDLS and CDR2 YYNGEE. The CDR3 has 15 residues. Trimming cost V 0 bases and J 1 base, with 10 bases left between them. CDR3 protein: CASSVEERPQETQYF. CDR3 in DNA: TGTGCCAGCAGCGTAGAAGAGCGGCCCCAAGAGACCCAGTACTTC.

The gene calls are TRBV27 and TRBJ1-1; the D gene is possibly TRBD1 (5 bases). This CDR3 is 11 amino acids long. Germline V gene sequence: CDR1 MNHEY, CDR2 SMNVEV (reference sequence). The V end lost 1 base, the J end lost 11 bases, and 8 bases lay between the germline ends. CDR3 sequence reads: CASSLWGRAFF. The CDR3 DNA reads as TGTGCCAGCAGTTTATGGGGGAGGGCTTTCTTT.

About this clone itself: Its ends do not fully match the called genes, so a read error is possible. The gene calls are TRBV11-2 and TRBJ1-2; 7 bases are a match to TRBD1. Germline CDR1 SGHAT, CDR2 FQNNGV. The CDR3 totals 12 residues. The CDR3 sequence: CASSVDRAGYTF. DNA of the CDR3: TGTGCCAGCAGCGTAGACAGGGCTGGCTACACCTTC.

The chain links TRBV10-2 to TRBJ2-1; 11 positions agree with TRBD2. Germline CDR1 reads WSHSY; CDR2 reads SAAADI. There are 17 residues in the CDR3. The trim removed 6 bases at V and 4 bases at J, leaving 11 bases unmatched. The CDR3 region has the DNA TGCGCCAGCAGATTATTTTTAGCGGGAGGGTCATACAATGAGCAGTTCTTC. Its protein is CASRLFLAGGSYNEQFF.

The CDR3 DNA sequence: TGCAGCGTTGAAGGGACAGGGGTACCGGCATACACCTTC. This gives the protein CSVEGTGVPAYTF. The V call is TRBV29-1, the J call TRBJ1-2; TRBD1 matches 9 bases. This CDR3 comprises 13 residues. CDR1 and CDR2 (germline): SQVTM, ANQGSEA. The V gene end was trimmed by 1 base and the J gene end by 11 bases; junction bases not matched to a gene: 8.

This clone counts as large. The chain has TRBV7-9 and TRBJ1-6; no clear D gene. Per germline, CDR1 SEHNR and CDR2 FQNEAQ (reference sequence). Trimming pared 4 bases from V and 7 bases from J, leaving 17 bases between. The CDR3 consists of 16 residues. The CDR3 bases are TGTGCCAGCAGCTCAGGCGGGTGGGGAGGGAATTCACCCCTCCACTTT. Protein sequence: CASSSGGWGGNSPLHF.

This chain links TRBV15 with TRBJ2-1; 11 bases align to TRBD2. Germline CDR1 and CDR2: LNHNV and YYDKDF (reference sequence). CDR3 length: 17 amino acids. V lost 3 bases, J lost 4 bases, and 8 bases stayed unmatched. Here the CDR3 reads CATSRGILAGGYNEQFF. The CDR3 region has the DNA TGTGCCACCAGCAGGGGGATATTAGCGGGAGGGTACAATGAGCAGTTCTTC.

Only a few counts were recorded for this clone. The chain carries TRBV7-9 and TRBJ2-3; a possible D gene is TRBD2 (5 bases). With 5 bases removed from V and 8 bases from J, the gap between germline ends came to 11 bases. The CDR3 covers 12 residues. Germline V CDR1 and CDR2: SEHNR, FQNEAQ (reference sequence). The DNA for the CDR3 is TGTGCCAGCAGCGACTACCGGAGTACGCAGTATTTT. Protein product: CASSDYRSTQYF.

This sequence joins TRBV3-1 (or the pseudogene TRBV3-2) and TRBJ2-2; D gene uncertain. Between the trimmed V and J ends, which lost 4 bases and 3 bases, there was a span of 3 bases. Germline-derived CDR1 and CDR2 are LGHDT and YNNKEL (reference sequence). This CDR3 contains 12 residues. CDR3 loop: CASSPYTGELFF. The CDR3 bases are TGTGCCAGCAGCCCATACACCGGGGAGCTGTTTTTT.

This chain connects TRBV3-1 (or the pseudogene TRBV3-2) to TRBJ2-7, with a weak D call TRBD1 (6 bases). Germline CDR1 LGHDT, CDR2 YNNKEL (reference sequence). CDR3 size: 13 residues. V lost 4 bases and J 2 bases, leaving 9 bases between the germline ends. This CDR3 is CASSPGQPYEQYF. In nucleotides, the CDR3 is TGTGCCAGCAGCCCCGGACAGCCCTACGAGCAGTACTTC.

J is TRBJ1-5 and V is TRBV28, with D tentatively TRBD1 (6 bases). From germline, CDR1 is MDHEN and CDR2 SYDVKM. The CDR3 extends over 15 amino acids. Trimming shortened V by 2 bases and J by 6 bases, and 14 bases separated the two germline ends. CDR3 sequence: CASSLRSQGSQPQHF. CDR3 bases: TGTGCCAGCAGTTTAAGGTCACAGGGAAGTCAGCCCCAGCATTTT. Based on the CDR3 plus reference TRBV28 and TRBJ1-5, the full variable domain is DVKVTQSSRYLVKRTGEKVFLECVQDMDHENMFWYRQDPGLGLRLIYFSYDVKMKEKGDIPEGYSVSREKKERFSLILESASTNQTSMYLCASSLRSQGSQPQHFGDGTRLSIL.

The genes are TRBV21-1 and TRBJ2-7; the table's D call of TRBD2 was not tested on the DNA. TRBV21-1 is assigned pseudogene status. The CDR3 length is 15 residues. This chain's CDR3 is CASSKVRAGAYEQYF. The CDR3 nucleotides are TGTGCCAGCAGCAAAGTCAGGGCGGGAGCCTACGAGCAGTACTTC.

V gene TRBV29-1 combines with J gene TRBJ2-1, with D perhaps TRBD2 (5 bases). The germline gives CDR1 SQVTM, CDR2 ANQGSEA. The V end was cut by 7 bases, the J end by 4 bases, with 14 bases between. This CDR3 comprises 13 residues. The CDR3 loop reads CSAEALEYNEQFF. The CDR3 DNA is TGCAGCGCCGAAGCACTAGAGTACAATGAGCAGTTCTTC.

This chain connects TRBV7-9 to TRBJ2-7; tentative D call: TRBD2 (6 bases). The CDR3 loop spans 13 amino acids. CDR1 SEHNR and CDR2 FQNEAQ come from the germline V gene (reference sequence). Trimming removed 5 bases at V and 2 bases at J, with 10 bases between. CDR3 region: CASSRGTPYEQYF. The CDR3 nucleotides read TGTGCCAGCAGCCGGGGGACTCCCTACGAGCAGTACTTC.

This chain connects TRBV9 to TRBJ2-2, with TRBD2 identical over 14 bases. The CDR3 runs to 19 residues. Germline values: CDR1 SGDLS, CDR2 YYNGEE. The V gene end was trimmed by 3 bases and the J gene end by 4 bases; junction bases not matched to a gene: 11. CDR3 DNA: TGTGCCAGCAGCGACTCTGGACTAGCGGGAGGCGTGACCACCGGGGAGCTGTTTTTT. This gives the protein CASSDSGLAGGVTTGELFF.

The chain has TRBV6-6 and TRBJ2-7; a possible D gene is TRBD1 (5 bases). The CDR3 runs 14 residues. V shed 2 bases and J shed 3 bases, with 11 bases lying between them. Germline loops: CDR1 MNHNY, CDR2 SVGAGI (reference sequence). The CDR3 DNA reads TGTGCCAGCAGTTACCATCAGGGTTTCTACGAGCAGTACTTC. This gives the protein CASSYHQGFYEQYF.

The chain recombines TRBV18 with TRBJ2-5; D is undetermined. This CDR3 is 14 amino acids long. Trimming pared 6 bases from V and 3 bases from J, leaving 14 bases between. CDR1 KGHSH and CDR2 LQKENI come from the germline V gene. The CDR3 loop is CASSPLSLEETQYF. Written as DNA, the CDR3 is TGTGCCAGCTCCCCTCTGAGTCTGGAAGAGACCCAGTACTTC.